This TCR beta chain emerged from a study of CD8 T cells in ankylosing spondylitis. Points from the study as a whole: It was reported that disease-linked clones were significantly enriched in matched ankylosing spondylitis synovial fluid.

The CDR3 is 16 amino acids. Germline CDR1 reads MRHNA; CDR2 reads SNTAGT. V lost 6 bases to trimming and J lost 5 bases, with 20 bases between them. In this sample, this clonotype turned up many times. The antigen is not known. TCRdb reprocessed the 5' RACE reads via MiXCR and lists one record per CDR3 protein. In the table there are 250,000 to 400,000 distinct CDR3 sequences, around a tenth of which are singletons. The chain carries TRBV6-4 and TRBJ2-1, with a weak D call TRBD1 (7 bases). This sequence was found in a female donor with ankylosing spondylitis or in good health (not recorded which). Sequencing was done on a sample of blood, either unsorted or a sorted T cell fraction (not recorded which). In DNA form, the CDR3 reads TGTGCCAGCAGCGAGCAGCCAGGAGGGGGCCACAATGAGCAGTTCTTC. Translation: CASSEQPGGGHNEQFF.